A selection of T cell receptor beta chains follows, all from one sample in a study of blood T cell repertoires in COVID-19. Measured with immunoSEQ multiplex PCR; TCRdb has only the in-frame clones, and not every one. The sample contains about 250,000 clones, around three quarters of which appear only once. The material sequenced was peripheral blood. The receptors were gathered from a woman of 80 years or more with acute or convalescent COVID-19. CDR3s include the opening cysteine and the closing phenylalanine or tryptophan. Each record gives: D gene, V gene, clone size, J gene, CDR3 protein, CDR3 DNA. The D gene is left open where the match is weak. Only some rows state a clone size, as once, few, many or a class for expanded clones.

.	TRBV18	.	TRBJ2-7	CASSRDSHEQYF	TGTGCCAGCTCGCGCGACAGCCACGAGCAGTACTTC
.	TRBV5-4	.	TRBJ2-5	CASSLEPQETQYF	TGTGCCAGCAGCTTGGAGCCCCAAGAGACCCAGTACTTC
.	TRBV3-1/TRBV3-2	.	TRBJ2-1	CASSQNPGLELGGGSYNEQFF	TGTGCCAGCAGCCAAAATCCTGGTTTGGAGTTAGGGGGGGGCTCCTACAATGAGCAGTTCTTC
.	TRBV19	.	TRBJ2-5	CASSPPSAPRKETQYF	TGTGCCAGTAGCCCCCCTAGTGCTCCCCGGAAAGAGACCCAGTACTTC
.	TRBV10-3	.	TRBJ2-1	CAISEWWAVRGNEQFF	TGTGCCATCAGTGAGTGGTGGGCGGTCCGGGGCAATGAGCAGTTCTTC
.	TRBV5-1	.	TRBJ1-1	CASSITTGTVNTEAFF	TGCGCCAGCAGCATCACAACAGGGACGGTGAACACTGAAGCTTTCTTT
.	TRBV15	.	TRBJ2-2	CATASGRGTGELFF	TGTGCCACCGCGAGCGGACGTGGGACCGGGGAGCTGTTTTTT
TRBD2	TRBV7-9	.	TRBJ2-1	CASSLSGETYNEQFF	TGTGCCAGCAGCTTAAGCGGGGAAACCTACAATGAGCAGTTCTTC
TRBD2	TRBV4-1	many	TRBJ2-7	CASSQLTGGSYEQYF	TGCGCCAGCAGCCAGCTCACGGGGGGATCTTACGAGCAGTACTTC
.	TRBV11-2	.	TRBJ2-3	CASSHTDTQYF	TGTGCCAGCAGCCACACAGATACGCAGTATTTT
TRBD1	TRBV19	.	TRBJ2-6	CASSIGYGTGSSGANVLTF	TGTGCCAGTAGTATAGGTTACGGGACAGGGAGCTCTGGGGCCAACGTCCTGACTTTC
TRBD1	TRBV2	.	TRBJ2-5	CASSVRAGGLSETQYF	TGTGCCAGCAGTGTCAGGGCAGGGGGCTTATCGGAGACCCAGTACTTC
.	TRBV2	.	TRBJ2-3	CASRSWGLSTDTQYF	TGTGCCAGCAGGTCGTGGGGGCTGAGCACAGATACGCAGTATTTT
.	TRBV29-1	once	TRBJ2-5	CSVERLGRGAQYF	TGCAGCGTGGAGCGACTAGGGCGTGGGGCCCAGTACTTC
.	TRBV5-1	.	TRBJ2-3	CASSRISGGTDTQYF	TGCGCCAGCAGCCGGATATCAGGGGGCACAGATACGCAGTATTTT
.	TRBV7-8	few	TRBJ2-7	CASSLAGGYEQYF	TGTGCCAGCAGCTTAGCAGGGGGCTACGAGCAGTACTTC
TRBD1	TRBV19	.	TRBJ1-2	CASSLLTGTGYGYTF	TGTGCCAGTAGCTTACTTACCGGGACAGGGTATGGCTACACCTTC
.	TRBV19	.	TRBJ1-3	CASINRGGNTIYF	TGTGCCAGTATCAATCGGGGTGGAAACACCATATATTTT
TRBD2	TRBV7-8	once	TRBJ2-5	CASRPPTSGVMETQYF	TGTGCCAGCAGGCCCCCGACTAGCGGGGTAATGGAGACCCAGTACTTC
TRBD1	TRBV7-9	few	TRBJ1-1	CASSSTGTGGVGVTEAFF	TGTGCCAGCAGCTCCACCGGGACAGGGGGCGTTGGGGTCACTGAAGCTTTCTTT
.	TRBV10-1	many	TRBJ1-2	CASSGLGPHNGYTF	TGCGCCAGCAGTGGCCTGGGCCCCCACAATGGCTACACCTTC
.	TRBV7-9	.	TRBJ1-2	CASRGFWNYGYTF	TGTGCCAGCCGGGGGTTCTGGAACTATGGCTACACCTTC
TRBD1	TRBV5-1	.	TRBJ1-4	CASSFTGQLATNEKLFF	TGCGCCAGCAGCTTTACGGGACAGCTTGCAACTAATGAAAAACTGTTTTTT
.	TRBV5-6	.	TRBJ2-7	CASSFGLGAKAYEQYF	TGTGCCAGCAGCTTCGGGTTGGGGGCAAAAGCCTACGAGCAGTACTTC
.	TRBV11-1	.	TRBJ2-1	CASSYGSEQFF	TGTGCCAGCAGCTACGGGAGTGAGCAGTTCTTC
.	TRBV6-6	.	TRBJ2-2	CASSYPGILRTGELFF	TGTGCCAGCAGTTACCCCGGGATATTAAGGACCGGGGAGCTGTTTTTT
TRBD2	TRBV9	.	TRBJ2-1	CASSAQLAYNEQFF	TGTGCCAGCAGCGCCCAACTAGCGTACAATGAGCAGTTCTTC
.	TRBV7-2	.	TRBJ1-1	CASSLGGGTTEAFF	TGTGCCAGCAGCTTGGGAGGGGGAACAACTGAAGCTTTCTTT
TRBD1	TRBV7-7	.	TRBJ2-2	CASSKDRGGELFF	TGTGCCAGCAGCAAGGACAGGGGAGGGGAGCTGTTTTTT
.	TRBV29-1	.	TRBJ2-2	CSVGAEANTGELFF	TGCAGCGTTGGGGCTGAAGCGAACACCGGGGAGCTGTTTTTT
TRBD2	TRBV7-2	few	TRBJ2-1	CASSPRLAGGTHEQFF	TGTGCCAGCAGCCCGAGACTAGCGGGAGGGACCCATGAGCAGTTCTTC
.	TRBV6-1	.	TRBJ2-5	CASSEVTVQETQYF	TGTGCCAGCAGTGAAGTAACAGTTCAAGAGACCCAGTACTTC
.	TRBV3-1/TRBV3-2	.	TRBJ1-1	CASSAETEAFF	TGTGCCAGCAGTGCTGAGACTGAAGCTTTCTTT
TRBD2	TRBV7-2	.	TRBJ2-3	CASSLGLAGGSDTQYF	TGTGCCAGCAGCTTGGGACTAGCGGGAGGGTCGGATACGCAGTATTTT
TRBD2	TRBV5-1	.	TRBJ2-7	CASSLGSGRPLWEQYF	TGCGCCAGCAGCTTGGGAAGCGGGAGACCCTTATGGGAGCAGTACTTC